This paragraph covers one T cell receptor (beta chain) sequence. Its target is unknown. Second-dose schedules of about 4 or about 12 weeks were combined. The data were obtained in a study of T cell responses to AZD1222 COVID-19 vaccine. Study-level points and caveats: At 160-218 and 743-854, vaccine-associated CD4 TCRs were dominant, and they spanned spike.

This CDR3 comprises 12 residues. In germline, CDR1 is SGHRS, CDR2 YFSETQ. V dropped 4 bases and J dropped 5 bases, with 9 bases sitting between them. TCRdb keeps only in-frame clones here, not all; method: immunoSEQ multiplex PCR. The data show around 160,000 clones, roughly 94% seen once. The chain joins TRBV5-1 to TRBJ1-2, with TRBD1 as a possible D gene (6 bases). Sequenced here: peripheral blood, sampled 28 days after the second AZD1222 dose. The clonotype was recovered from an adult who received the AZD1222 COVID-19 vaccine. CDR3 bases: TGCGCCAGCAGCGAGGGGGAATATGGCTACACCTTC. Its protein product is CASSEGEYGYTF.